This is a list of T cell receptor beta chains from one sample in a study of response to subunit inactivated influenza vaccine. TCRdb used MiXCR to reprocess the RT-PCR reads, holding one entry per CDR3 protein. The sample records just over 300,000 distinct CDR3 sequences, about a fifth being singletons. Sequences were derived from PBMCs from blood, sampled 21 months after vaccination. The receptor source for this set is a man between 45 and 75 years old who received an inactivated influenza vaccine. The CDR3 runs from the conserved cysteine through the conserved F or W. A D gene is named only where the DNA matches it firmly. Size is stated for part of the rows, as once, few or many counts, or as a class when the clone is expanded.

D,size,J,V,DNA,CDR3
NA,NA,TRBJ1-4,TRBV29-1,TGCAGCGTTGATCAGCGGGGGGGACTGTTTTTT,CSVDQRGGLFF
NA,NA,TRBJ2-7,TRBV6-2/TRBV6-3,TGTGCCAGCAAATCAAGGACTCTGAGCTCCTACGAGCAGTACTTC,CASKSRTLSSYEQYF
TRBD2,NA,TRBJ2-5,TRBV5-5,TGTGCCAGCAGCCGACTAGCGGGCTTCCAAGAGACCCAGTACTTC,CASSRLAGFQETQYF
NA,NA,TRBJ1-2,TRBV7-9,TGTGCCAGCAGCTCAACAGCCGTTATCCATGGCTACACCTTC,CASSSTAVIHGYTF
TRBD2,NA,TRBJ2-7,TRBV12-3/TRBV12-4,TGTGCCAGCAGACCGGGACTAGCGGGGTCCTTCACATCCTACGAGCAGTACTTC,CASRPGLAGSFTSYEQYF
NA,NA,TRBJ1-1,TRBV6-2/TRBV6-3,TGTGCCAGCAGCCCGAACCCAAGAGCGGGACGGATGAACACTGAAGCTTTCTTT,CASSPNPRAGRMNTEAFF
TRBD2,NA,TRBJ2-7,TRBV7-9,TGTGCCAGCTGTCTAGCGGGAACCTACGAGCAGTACTTC,CASCLAGTYEQYF
NA,few,TRBJ1-6,TRBV5-1,TGCGCCAGCAGCTTGGACGACACAGGGATTTATAGATCACCCCTCCACTTT,CASSLDDTGIYRSPLHF
NA,few,TRBJ1-5,TRBV4-2,TGTGCCAGCAGCCAAGAGGGACCATTCAATCAGCCCCAGCATTTT,CASSQEGPFNQPQHF
NA,many,TRBJ1-4,TRBV4-2,TGTGCCAGCAGCCAAGTCCGCCTTGACACGTCAACTAATGAAAAACTGTTTTTT,CASSQVRLDTSTNEKLFF
NA,few,TRBJ1-2,TRBV7-9,TGTGCCAGCAGTTTTCCAGGGAGTGGAGGCTACACCTTC,CASSFPGSGGYTF
NA,NA,TRBJ1-2,TRBV6-2/TRBV6-3,TGTGCCAGCAGTTACCCGCTGAGGACCCGGGCTAACTATGGCTACACCTTC,CASSYPLRTRANYGYTF
NA,NA,TRBJ1-5,TRBV6-7,TGTGCCAGCAATCTTGTGGAAGATCAGCCCCAGCATTTT,CASNLVEDQPQHF
NA,few,TRBJ1-1,TRBV18,TGTGCCAGCTCACCACCTAAGAACACTGAAGCTTTCTTT,CASSPPKNTEAFF
NA,NA,TRBJ2-7,TRBV29-1,TGCAGCGTTCAGGGGTTAGGCATCGGGAGCTCCTACGAGCAGTACTTC,CSVQGLGIGSSYEQYF
NA,few,TRBJ1-5,TRBV7-2,TGTGCCAGCAGCTTAGCCAGGGGTCAACAGCCCCAGCATTTT,CASSLARGQQPQHF
TRBD2,NA,TRBJ2-5,TRBV6-2/TRBV6-3,TGTGCCAGCAGTTACTCGCTGCAATGGGGACTAGCGGGGGCTAGCCAAGAGACCCAGTACTTC,CASSYSLQWGLAGASQETQYF
NA,NA,TRBJ1-1,TRBV5-1,TGCGCCAGCAGCTTTGATGTCGGGAACACTGAAGCTTTCTTT,CASSFDVGNTEAFF
NA,NA,TRBJ1-1,TRBV27,TGTGCCAGCAGTTTATTCCACCAGAACACTGAAGCTTTCTTT,CASSLFHQNTEAFF
TRBD1,many,TRBJ1-1,TRBV12-3/TRBV12-4,TGTGCCAGCAGTGGGGACAGTGTTCTGGCTTTCTTT,CASSGDSVLAFF
NA,few,TRBJ2-1,TRBV6-5,TGTGCCAGCAGTACTACAGGAGGCTCCTACAATGAGCAGTTCTTC,CASSTTGGSYNEQFF
NA,NA,TRBJ2-1,TRBV11-3,TGTGCCAGCAGCTTAGATACAGGAATTGAGCAGTTCTTC,CASSLDTGIEQFF
NA,many,TRBJ1-4,TRBV20-1,TGCAGCACCGGGACCTGGGGTGAAAAACTGTTTTTT,CSTGTWGEKLFF
NA,few,TRBJ1-1,TRBV29-1,TGCAGCGTCGTGAGGGGGGATCCCCGTAGCGCTTTCTTT,CSVVRGDPRSAFF
NA,few,TRBJ2-5,TRBV12-3/TRBV12-4,TGTGCCAGCAGTTCCGGGGGCGGAGAGACCCAGTACTTC,CASSSGGGETQYF